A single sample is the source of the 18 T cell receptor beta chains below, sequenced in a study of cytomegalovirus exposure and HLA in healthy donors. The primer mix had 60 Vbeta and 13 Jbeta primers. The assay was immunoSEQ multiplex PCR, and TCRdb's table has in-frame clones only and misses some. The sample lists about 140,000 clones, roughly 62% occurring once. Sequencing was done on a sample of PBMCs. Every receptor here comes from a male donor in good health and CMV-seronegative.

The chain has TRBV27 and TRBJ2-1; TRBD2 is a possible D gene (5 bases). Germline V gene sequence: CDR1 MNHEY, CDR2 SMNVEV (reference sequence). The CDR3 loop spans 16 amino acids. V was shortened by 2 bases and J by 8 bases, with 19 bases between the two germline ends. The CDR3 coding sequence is TGTGCCAGCAGTTTAAAGGGAGTCATATTTAGCTATGAGCAGTTCTTC. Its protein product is CASSLKGVIFSYEQFF.

Here the CDR3 DNA reads TGTGCCAGCAGTCCCGGACTAGCGGGGGGGATGTATGCAGATACGCAGTATTTT. Translation: CASSPGLAGGMYADTQYF. This chain uses TRBV13 with TRBJ2-3; 15 bases match TRBD2. This CDR3 is 18 amino acids long. The germline CDR1 and CDR2 sequences are PRHDT and FYEKMQ (reference sequence). After removal of 6 bases from V and 4 bases from J, the junction contained 11 bases not matched to a gene.

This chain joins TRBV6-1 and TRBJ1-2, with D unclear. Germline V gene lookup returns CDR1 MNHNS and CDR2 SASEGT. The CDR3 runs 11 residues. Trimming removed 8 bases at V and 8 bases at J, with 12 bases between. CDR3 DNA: TGTGCCAGCTCTCGGGCGGGCGGCTACACCTTC. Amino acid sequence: CASSRAGGYTF.

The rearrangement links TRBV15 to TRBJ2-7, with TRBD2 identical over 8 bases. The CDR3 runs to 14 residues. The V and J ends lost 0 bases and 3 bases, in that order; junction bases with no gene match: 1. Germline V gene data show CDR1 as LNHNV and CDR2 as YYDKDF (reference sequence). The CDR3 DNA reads TGTGCCACCAGCAGAGAACTAGCGGTCTACGAGCAGTACTTC. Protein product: CATSRELAVYEQYF.

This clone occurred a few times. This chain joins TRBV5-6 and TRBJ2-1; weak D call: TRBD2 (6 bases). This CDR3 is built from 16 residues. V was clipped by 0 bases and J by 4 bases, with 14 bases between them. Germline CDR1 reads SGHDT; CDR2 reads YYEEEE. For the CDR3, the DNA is TGTGCCAGCAGCTTGGCCGCCAGCGGGTTATACAATGAGCAGTTCTTC. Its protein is CASSLAASGLYNEQFF. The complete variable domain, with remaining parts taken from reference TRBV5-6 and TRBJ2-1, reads DAGVTQSPTHLIKTRGQQVTLRCSPKSGHDTVSWYQQALGQGPQFIFQYYEEEERQRGNFPDRFSGHQFPNYSSELNVNALLLGDSALYLCASSLAASGLYNEQFFGPGTRLTVL.

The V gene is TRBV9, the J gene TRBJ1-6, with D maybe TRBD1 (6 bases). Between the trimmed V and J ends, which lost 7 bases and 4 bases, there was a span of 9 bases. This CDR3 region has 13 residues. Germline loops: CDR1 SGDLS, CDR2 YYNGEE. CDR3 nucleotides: TGTGCCAGCGGCGGACAGTATAATTCACCCCTCCACTTT. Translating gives CASGGQYNSPLHF. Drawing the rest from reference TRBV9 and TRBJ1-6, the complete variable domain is DSGVTQTPKHLITATGQRVTLRCSPRSGDLSVYWYQQSLDQGLQFLIQYYNGEERAKGNILERFSAQQFPDLHSELNLSSLELGDSALYFCASGGQYNSPLHFGNGTRLTVT.

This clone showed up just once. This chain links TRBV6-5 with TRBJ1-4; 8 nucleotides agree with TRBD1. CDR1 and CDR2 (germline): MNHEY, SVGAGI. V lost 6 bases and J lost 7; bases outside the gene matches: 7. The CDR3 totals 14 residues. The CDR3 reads CASSPTGASEKLFF. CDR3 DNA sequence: TGTGCCAGCAGCCCGACAGGGGCTAGTGAAAAACTGTTTTTT.

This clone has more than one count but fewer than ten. CDR3 residues: CSVEGTGTNEKLFF. CDR3 DNA: TGCAGCGTTGAGGGGACAGGGACTAATGAAAAACTGTTTTTT. The gene calls are TRBV29-1 and TRBJ1-4; 9 positions agree with TRBD1. CDR3 length: 14 amino acids. The V and J ends lost 3 bases and 2 bases, in that order; junction bases with no gene match: 1. Germline lookup yields CDR1 SQVTM and CDR2 ANQGSEA.

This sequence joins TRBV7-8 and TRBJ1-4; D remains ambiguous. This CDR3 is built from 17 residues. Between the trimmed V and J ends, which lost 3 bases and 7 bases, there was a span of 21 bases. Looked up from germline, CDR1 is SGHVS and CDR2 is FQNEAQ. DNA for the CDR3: TGTGCCAGCAGCTTGGTTGCGGTTGGGTCGGCGGGTGAAAAACTGTTTTTT. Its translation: CASSLVAVGSAGEKLFF.

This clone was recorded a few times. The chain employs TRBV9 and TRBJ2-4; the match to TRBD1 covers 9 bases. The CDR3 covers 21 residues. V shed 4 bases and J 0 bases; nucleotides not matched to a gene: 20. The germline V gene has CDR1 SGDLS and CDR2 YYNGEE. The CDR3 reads CASSPRIPGQGAGLAKNIQYF. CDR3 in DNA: TGTGCCAGCAGCCCGCGAATCCCGGGACAGGGAGCAGGCTTAGCCAAAAACATTCAGTACTTC. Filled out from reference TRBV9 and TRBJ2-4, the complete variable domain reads DSGVTQTPKHLITATGQRVTLRCSPRSGDLSVYWYQQSLDQGLQFLIQYYNGEERAKGNILERFSAQQFPDLHSELNLSSLELGDSALYFCASSPRIPGQGAGLAKNIQYFGAGTRLSVL.

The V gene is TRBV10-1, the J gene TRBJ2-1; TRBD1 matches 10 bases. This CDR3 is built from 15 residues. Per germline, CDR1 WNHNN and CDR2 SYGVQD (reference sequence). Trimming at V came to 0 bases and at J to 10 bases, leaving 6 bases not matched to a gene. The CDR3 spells CASSESRTGGGEQFF. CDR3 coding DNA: TGCGCCAGCAGTGAGTCCCGGACAGGGGGTGGGGAGCAGTTCTTC.

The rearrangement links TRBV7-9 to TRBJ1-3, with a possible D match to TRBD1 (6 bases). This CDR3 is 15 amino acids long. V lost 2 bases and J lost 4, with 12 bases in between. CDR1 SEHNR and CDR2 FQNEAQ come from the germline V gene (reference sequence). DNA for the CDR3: TGTGCCAGCAGCTTACCGACAGGCGGGGGAAACACCATATATTTT. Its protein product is CASSLPTGGGNTIYF.

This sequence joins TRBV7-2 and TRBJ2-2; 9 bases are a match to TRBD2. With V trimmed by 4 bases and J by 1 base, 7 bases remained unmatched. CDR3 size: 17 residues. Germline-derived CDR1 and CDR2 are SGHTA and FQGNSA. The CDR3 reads CASSSKRGAENTGELFF. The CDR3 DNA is TGTGCCAGCAGCTCCAAGCGGGGGGCCGAGAACACCGGGGAGCTGTTTTTT.

In DNA, the CDR3 is TGTGCCAGTAGTCAACAGGGGGCTGCAACTAATGAAAAACTGTTTTTT. Protein: CASSQQGAATNEKLFF. The chain links TRBV19 to TRBJ1-4; TRBD1 aligns across 9 bases. The CDR3 contains 16 residues. Losses at the gene ends were 5 bases for V and 0 bases for J; bases not matched to a gene: 4. Per the germline V gene, CDR1 is LNHDA and CDR2 is SQIVND (reference sequence).

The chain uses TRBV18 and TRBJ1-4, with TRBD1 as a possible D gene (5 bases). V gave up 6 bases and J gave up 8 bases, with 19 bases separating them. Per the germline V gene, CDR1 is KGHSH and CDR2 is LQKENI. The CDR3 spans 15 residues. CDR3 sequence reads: CASSRGGTRAEKLFF. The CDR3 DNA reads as TGTGCCAGCTCCCGGGGGGGAACCCGCGCGGAAAAACTGTTTTTT. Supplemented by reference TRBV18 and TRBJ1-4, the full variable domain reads NAGVMQNPRHLVRRRGQEARLRCSPMKGHSHVYWYRQLPEEGLKFMVYLQKENIIDESGMPKERFSAEFPKEGPSILRIQQVVRGDSAAYFCASSRGGTRAEKLFFGSGTQLSVL.

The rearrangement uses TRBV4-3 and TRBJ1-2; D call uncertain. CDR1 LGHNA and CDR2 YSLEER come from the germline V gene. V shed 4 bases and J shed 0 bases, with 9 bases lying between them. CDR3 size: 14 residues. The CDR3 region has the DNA TGCGCCAGCAGCCCCCACCAGACTAACTATGGCTACACCTTC. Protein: CASSPHQTNYGYTF.

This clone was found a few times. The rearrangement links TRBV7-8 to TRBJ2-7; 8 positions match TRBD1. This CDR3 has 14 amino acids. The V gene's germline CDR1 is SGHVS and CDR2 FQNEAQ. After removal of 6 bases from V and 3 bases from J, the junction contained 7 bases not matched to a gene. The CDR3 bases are TGTGCCAGCAGACCGGGGACAGGTGGCTACGAGCAGTACTTC. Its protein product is CASRPGTGGYEQYF.

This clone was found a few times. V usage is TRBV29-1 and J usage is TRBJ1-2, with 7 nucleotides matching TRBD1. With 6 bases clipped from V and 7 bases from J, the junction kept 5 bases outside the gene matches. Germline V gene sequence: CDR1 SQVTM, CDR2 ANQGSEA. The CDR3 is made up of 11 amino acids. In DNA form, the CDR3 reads TGCAGCGTCCGACAGGGAGGTGGCTACACCTTC. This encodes CSVRQGGGYTF.